The entry that follows covers one T cell receptor (beta chain) sequence. The antigen is not known. Sample-barcoded 5' priming and a J-beta primer mix drove a second PCR of roughly 6 to 12 cycles. Each CDR3 protein gets one entry after TCRdb re-called the 5' RACE reads with MiXCR. The sample comprises 750,000 to 950,000 distinct CDR3 sequences, around 24% of which are singletons, and over 2.5% rests with the top ten. Healthy Caucasians from Russia aged roughly 6 to 95 served as donors. For every donor, a draw yielded around 10 milliliters of peripheral blood. Each sample provided at least 5 micrograms of extracted total RNA. The data are from a study of blood T cells in healthy people across ages. Regarding the study as a whole: PBMCs were not sorted, which prevented a conclusive comparison of naive versus antigen-experienced cells.

These records were also assigned to another study, of T cells of mothers and their children.

The receptor was derived from a boy aged 10-17 years in good health. The sample taken for sequencing was blood.

CDR3 nucleotide sequence: TGTGCCAGCAGTTTACCTACCGGGTCTTCCCCCGGACATCAGCCCCAGCATTTT. This translates into CASSLPTGSSPGHQPQHF. The chain joins TRBV28 to TRBJ1-5; no clear D. V was trimmed by 2 bases and J by 5 bases, leaving 22 bases between them. The CDR3 length is 18 residues. Per germline, CDR1 MDHEN and CDR2 SYDVKM.